Sequencing of this T cell receptor (beta chain) was carried out in a study of T cells after yellow fever vaccination. Broader study findings: Just a small share of clonotypes turned up in the CD4 compartment as well as the CD8 compartment. When the response was secondary, it was weaker but reached its peak faster, day 5 versus 15.

Ten or more counts support this clonotype. As yet, its antigen is unknown. TCRdb processed the 5' RACE reads anew with MiXCR; each CDR3 protein has one entry. The sample lists 250,000 to 400,000 distinct CDR3 sequences, approximately 4% occurring once. Trimming removed 2 bases from V and 6 bases from J, with 13 bases in between. This CDR3 region has 14 residues. CDR1 and CDR2 from the germline V gene are MGHRA and YSYEKL. The receptor's source is a man between 18 and 35 years old who received the YFV17D yellow fever vaccine. The V gene is TRBV4-1, the J gene TRBJ1-2; D gene unclear. Sequences were derived from PBMCs, sampled 15 days after the yellow fever booster vaccination. This CDR3 is CASSQQSAWDGYTF. CDR3 nucleotides: TGCGCCAGCAGCCAACAGTCAGCGTGGGATGGCTACACCTTC.